The rows below give T cell receptor beta chains drawn from one sample of a study of T cell repertoires in cytomegalovirus infection. TCRdb ran MiXCR on the reads and lists one entry per CDR3 protein. The repertoire holds just over 300,000 distinct CDR3 sequences, about a sixth seen once, with around 12% in the top ten. Sequencing was performed on PBMCs. The origin of the receptors is a human donor in good health (CMV status not recorded). Some clones in this sample may be carry-over from other donors' samples. The conserved cysteine and the conserved F or W are not part of the CDR3 here. A D gene is named only where the DNA matches it firmly. Only part of the rows carry a size: once, few, many, or a class if the clone is expanded.

CDR3: ASSESKETQY; J: TRBJ2-5; V: TRBV2; D: -; size: -
CDR3: ASSSSGGAADTGELF; J: TRBJ2-2; V: TRBV6-2/TRBV6-3; D: TRBD2; size: -
CDR3: SAQQGRGEKLF; J: TRBJ1-4; V: TRBV20-1; D: -; size: -
CDR3: ASSLGGTGLTEAF; J: TRBJ1-1; V: TRBV11-3; D: TRBD1; size: few
CDR3: AIARGPGNTEAF; J: TRBJ1-1; V: TRBV7-2; D: -; size: -
CDR3: ASRKLDSSYEQY; J: TRBJ2-7; V: TRBV11-2; D: -; size: few
CDR3: ASSQESQNSYGYT; J: TRBJ1-2; V: TRBV3-1; D: -; size: -
CDR3: ASSHDWTANTEAF; J: TRBJ1-1; V: TRBV4-3; D: -; size: -
CDR3: ASSQDWGQSGQPQH; J: TRBJ1-5; V: TRBV4-2; D: -; size: many
CDR3: ASSIGGGGPSDEQF; J: TRBJ2-1; V: TRBV19; D: -; size: -
CDR3: ASSPQLTATNEKLF; J: TRBJ1-4; V: TRBV7-2; D: -; size: many
CDR3: ASSLEDRGFDEQY; J: TRBJ2-7; V: TRBV5-1; D: TRBD1; size: -
CDR3: ASSLGPTRDEQF; J: TRBJ2-1; V: TRBV7-2; D: -; size: many
CDR3: ASSPGTDGYT; J: TRBJ1-2; V: TRBV7-2; D: TRBD1; size: many
CDR3: ASSLDGGGGYT; J: TRBJ1-2; V: TRBV6-2/TRBV6-3; D: -; size: -
CDR3: ASSSQGARGNTIY; J: TRBJ1-3; V: TRBV7-2; D: TRBD1; size: many
CDR3: ASSYGQLDTQY; J: TRBJ2-3; V: TRBV5-4; D: -; size: -
CDR3: ASSQTRDRGISRDQPQH; J: TRBJ1-5; V: TRBV23-1; D: TRBD1; size: many
CDR3: ASSREREKLF; J: TRBJ1-4; V: TRBV18; D: -; size: -
CDR3: SAPGQGALGGGYT; J: TRBJ1-2; V: TRBV20-1; D: TRBD1; size: many
CDR3: ASSFDRGLNTGELF; J: TRBJ2-2; V: TRBV7-2; D: TRBD1; size: -
CDR3: ASSEMGQGVKQPQH; J: TRBJ1-5; V: TRBV2; D: TRBD1; size: -
CDR3: ANSLTTGENTEAF; J: TRBJ1-1; V: TRBV7-2; D: TRBD1; size: once
CDR3: ASSLVASGGTDTQY; J: TRBJ2-3; V: TRBV7-2; D: TRBD2; size: many
CDR3: ASSSIAGAETQY; J: TRBJ2-5; V: TRBV7-2; D: TRBD2; size: many
CDR3: ASSYQTGGRETQY; J: TRBJ2-5; V: TRBV6-1; D: TRBD1; size: many
CDR3: ASSSLAGGLGKVEQY; J: TRBJ2-7; V: TRBV7-2; D: TRBD2; size: many
CDR3: ASSLSSGDQPQH; J: TRBJ1-5; V: TRBV7-6; D: -; size: -
CDR3: ASSLDPFYGYT; J: TRBJ1-2; V: TRBV11-2; D: -; size: many
CDR3: ASSLAISGGAAIGELF; J: TRBJ2-2; V: TRBV5-4; D: TRBD2; size: -
CDR3: ASSHLTGVGETQY; J: TRBJ2-5; V: TRBV4-2; D: TRBD1; size: -
CDR3: ASRAGTRYNEQF; J: TRBJ2-1; V: TRBV7-2; D: -; size: many
CDR3: ASSPLAGTGNRLSNQPQH; J: TRBJ1-5; V: TRBV28; D: TRBD1; size: -
CDR3: ASSPEGAGGYT; J: TRBJ1-2; V: TRBV5-1; D: TRBD1; size: few
CDR3: ASSLAPRQGEL; J: TRBJ2-1; V: TRBV7-4; D: -; size: -
CDR3: ASTRELENSPLH; J: TRBJ1-6; V: TRBV7-9; D: -; size: many
CDR3: ASKSFGGGAF; J: TRBJ1-1; V: TRBV19; D: -; size: -
CDR3: ASSPQPSGEADTQY; J: TRBJ2-3; V: TRBV5-1; D: TRBD2; size: -
CDR3: ASSQNLGHNNQPQH; J: TRBJ1-5; V: TRBV4-3; D: -; size: few
CDR3: ASSLFSREDTQY; J: TRBJ2-3; V: TRBV7-3; D: -; size: many
CDR3: ASSKSHTEAF; J: TRBJ1-1; V: TRBV2; D: -; size: once
CDR3: SAGGAGGVYGYT; J: TRBJ1-2; V: TRBV20-1; D: TRBD1; size: -
CDR3: ASSQGHGYSPLH; J: TRBJ1-6; V: TRBV3-1; D: -; size: few
CDR3: ASSVRQGPARY; J: TRBJ2-5; V: TRBV2; D: TRBD1; size: few
CDR3: ASSLAQGAAQETQY; J: TRBJ2-5; V: TRBV4-1; D: TRBD1; size: many
CDR3: ASTQKGLAGGLREQY; J: TRBJ2-7; V: TRBV7-2; D: TRBD2; size: many
CDR3: ASGDQLSGNTIY; J: TRBJ1-3; V: TRBV6-1; D: -; size: few
CDR3: ASSLDGYPGDTQY; J: TRBJ2-3; V: TRBV11-2; D: -; size: many
CDR3: ASSIGSRQLNSPLH; J: TRBJ1-6; V: TRBV19; D: -; size: few
CDR3: SARDYSSGANVLT; J: TRBJ2-6; V: TRBV20-1; D: -; size: -
CDR3: ASSRRTADQPQH; J: TRBJ1-5; V: TRBV27; D: -; size: many
CDR3: ASRHGQFSNTGELF; J: TRBJ2-2; V: TRBV6-5; D: -; size: few
CDR3: SADSDRANTEAF; J: TRBJ1-1; V: TRBV20-1; D: TRBD1; size: few